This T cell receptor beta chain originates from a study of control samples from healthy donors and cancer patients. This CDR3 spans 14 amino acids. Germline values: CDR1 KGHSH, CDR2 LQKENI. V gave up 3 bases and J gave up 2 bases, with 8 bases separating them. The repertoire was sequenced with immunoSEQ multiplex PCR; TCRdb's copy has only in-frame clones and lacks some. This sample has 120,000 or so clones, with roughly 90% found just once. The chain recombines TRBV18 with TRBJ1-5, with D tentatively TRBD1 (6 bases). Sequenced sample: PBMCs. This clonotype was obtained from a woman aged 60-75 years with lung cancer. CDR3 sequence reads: CASSPGHGNQPQHF. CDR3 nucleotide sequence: TGTGCCAGCTCACCGGGACACGGCAATCAGCCCCAGCATTTT.